Each of the 25 T cell receptor beta chains below was sequenced from the same sample in a study of beta chain features in type 1 diabetes. Expressed TCRB transcripts were sequenced because the entire RNA isolate underwent reverse transcription. Produced via immunoSEQ multiplex PCR; TCRdb's table is partial and in-frame only. The repertoire consists of under 90,000 clones, with roughly 31% occurring once and the leading ten covering over 0.4%. Material for sequencing was stem cell memory CD4+ T cells from blood. All receptors derive from a woman younger than 35 in good health.

The V and J genes are TRBV27 and TRBJ1-6, with TRBD1 identical over 9 bases. CDR1 and CDR2 from the germline V gene are MNHEY and SMNVEV (reference sequence). With V trimmed by 4 bases and J by 6 bases, 7 bases remained unmatched. This CDR3 has 16 residues. The CDR3 DNA is TGTGCCAGCAGTTCACCCCCGGGACAGGGTAATTCACCCCTCCACTTT. Its translation: CASSSPPGQGNSPLHF.

The chain combines TRBV7-3 with TRBJ1-2; D possibly corresponds to TRBD1 (5 bases). The length of the CDR3 is 14 residues. Germline V CDR1 and CDR2: SGHTA, FQGTGA. The V and J ends lost 5 bases and 7 bases respectively, with 17 bases between them. The chain's CDR3 is CASSLDSSKVGYTF. The CDR3 DNA follows: TGTGCCAGCAGCCTAGACAGCAGCAAAGTTGGCTACACCTTC. The entire variable domain, with the rest obtained from reference TRBV7-3 and TRBJ1-2, is as follows: GAGVSQTPSNKVTEKGKYVELRCDPISGHTALYWYRQSLGQGPEFLIYFQGTGAADDSGLPNDRFFAVRPEGSVSTLKIQRTERGDSAVYLCASSLDSSKVGYTFGSGTRLTVV.

This clone was recorded many times. The chain is built from TRBV11-2 and TRBJ2-3; no clear D gene. Germline assignment: CDR1 SGHAT and CDR2 FQNNGV. Trimming stripped 5 bases from V and 2 bases from J, with 8 bases between. The CDR3 consists of 13 residues. The CDR3 spells CASSAIYTDTQYF. CDR3 DNA: TGTGCCAGCAGCGCTATTTACACAGATACGCAGTATTTT. Together with reference TRBV11-2 and TRBJ2-3, the CDR3 gives the full variable domain: EAGVAQSPRYKIIEKRQSVAFWCNPISGHATLYWYQQILGQGPKLLIQFQNNGVVDDSQLPKDRFSAERLKGVDSTLKIQPAKLEDSAVYLCASSAIYTDTQYFGPGTRLTVL.

This CDR3 is CASSPLSLGGPQHF. DNA of the CDR3: TGTGCCAGCAGTCCTCTATCTCTGGGGGGGCCCCAGCATTTT. The gene calls are TRBV27 and TRBJ1-5; possible D gene TRBD1, 5 bases. The CDR3 has 14 amino acids. The germline CDR1 and CDR2 sequences are MNHEY and SMNVEV (reference sequence). Trimming shortened V by 5 bases and J by 9 bases, and 17 bases separated the two germline ends.

The chain links TRBV11-1 to TRBJ2-3; TRBD2 aligns across 9 bases. Germline CDR1 SGHAT, CDR2 FQDESV (reference sequence). J gave up 3 bases and V 5 bases, and 12 bases lay outside the gene matches. The CDR3 consists of 17 residues. The CDR3, as DNA: TGTGCCAGCAGCCGGGGACTAGCACTGAGTGGGACAGATACGCAGTATTTT. This encodes CASSRGLALSGTDTQYF.

This chain links TRBV14 with TRBJ2-5; TRBD1 matches at 9 bases. There are 16 residues in the CDR3. V gave up 4 bases and J gave up 4 bases; unmatched junction bases: 10. Germline V gene sequence: CDR1 SGHDN, CDR2 FVKESK. Here the CDR3 reads CASSPLTGQGGETQYF. DNA of the CDR3: TGTGCCAGCAGCCCCCTAACGGGACAGGGAGGAGAGACCCAGTACTTC.

The rearrangement joins TRBV12-5 to TRBJ2-3, with D hard to call. The CDR3 contains 13 residues. Germline V gene data show CDR1 as LGHNT and CDR2 as FRNRAP. V lost 5 bases, J lost 2 bases, and 8 bases lay in between. The CDR3 sequence: CASGPTYTDTQYF. The DNA for the CDR3 is TGTGCTAGTGGTCCTACCTACACAGATACGCAGTATTTT. Filled out from reference TRBV12-5 and TRBJ2-3, the complete variable domain reads DARVTQTPRHKVTEMGQEVTMRCQPILGHNTVFWYRQTMMQGLELLAYFRNRAPLDDSGMPKDRFSAEMPDATLATLKIQPSEPRDSAVYFCASGPTYTDTQYFGPGTRLTVL.

The CDR3 nucleotides read TGTGCCAGCAGTGACAGGAGGAGGGCCCAGGAGACCCAGTACTTC. It encodes CASSDRRRAQETQYF. The V gene is TRBV6-1, the J gene TRBJ2-5; D perhaps matches TRBD2 (6 bases). Trimming removed 3 bases from V and 5 bases from J, with 16 bases in between. Per the germline V gene, CDR1 is MNHNS and CDR2 is SASEGT. The CDR3 runs 15 residues.

This clone was counted between two and nine times. The rearrangement links TRBV4-3 to TRBJ2-5; D is possibly TRBD2 (6 bases). The CDR3 has 15 residues. Germline CDR1 and CDR2: LGHNA and YSLEER. V was shortened by 4 bases and J by 3 bases, with 15 bases between the two germline ends. This chain's CDR3 is CASSLSGLGEETQYF. The CDR3 nucleotides are TGCGCCAGCAGCCTCTCGGGACTGGGAGAAGAGACCCAGTACTTC.

The chain employs TRBV7-2 and TRBJ2-3, with a possible D match to TRBD1 (6 bases). Germline CDR1 is SGHTA and CDR2 is FQGNSA. Trimming took 3 bases from V and 0 from J, leaving 16 bases between them. The CDR3 totals 17 residues. Here the CDR3 reads CASSLTNRVGSTDTQYF. CDR3 bases: TGTGCCAGCAGCTTGACCAACAGGGTGGGGAGCACAGATACGCAGTATTTT. Supplemented by reference TRBV7-2 and TRBJ2-3, the full variable domain reads GAGVSQSPSNKVTEKGKDVELRCDPISGHTALYWYRQSLGQGLEFLIYFQGNSAPDKSGLPSDRFSAERTGGSVSTLTIQRTQQEDSAVYLCASSLTNRVGSTDTQYFGPGTRLTVL.

The rearrangement links TRBV4-3 to TRBJ2-7; D is possibly TRBD2 (7 bases). V was shortened by 1 base and J by 2 bases, with 15 bases between the two germline ends. CDR3 size: 16 residues. CDR1 LGHNA and CDR2 YSLEER come from the germline V gene. The chain's CDR3 is CASSQGGASGPYEQYF. CDR3 nucleotides: TGCGCCAGCAGCCAAGGGGGGGCTAGCGGACCCTACGAGCAGTACTTC.

This clone was found a few times. This chain links TRBV27 with TRBJ2-5, with 9 positions matching TRBD1. J gave up 5 bases and V 6 bases, and 10 bases lay outside the gene matches. This CDR3 contains 15 residues. CDR1 and CDR2 (germline): MNHEY, SMNVEV (reference sequence). CDR3 coding DNA: TGTGCCAGCAGCTCGGGACAGGGTCGGCGGGAGACCCAGTACTTC. It codes for CASSSGQGRRETQYF.

This clone has only a few counts. This sequence joins TRBV7-8 and TRBJ2-3, with 7 bases identical to TRBD2. The junction had 11 bases not matched to a gene; V was cut back by 2 bases and J by 9 bases. Germline V CDR1 and CDR2: SGHVS, FQNEAQ. The CDR3 totals 15 residues. The chain's CDR3 is CASSLSLAVLETQYF. CDR3 nucleotide sequence: TGTGCCAGCAGCTTATCCCTAGCGGTATTGGAAACGCAGTATTTT.

The chain couples TRBV6-5 to TRBJ1-2, with a possible D match to TRBD1 (5 bases). Germline V gives CDR1 MNHEY, CDR2 SVGAGI. With 8 bases removed from V and 4 bases from J, the gap between germline ends came to 14 bases. CDR3 length equals 13 residues. This CDR3 is CASGARELYGYTF. As DNA, the CDR3 is TGTGCCAGCGGGGCAAGGGAACTCTATGGCTACACCTTC.

The chain links TRBV2 to TRBJ2-7; a weak D match, TRBD1 (5 bases). Trimming removed 6 bases at V and 7 bases at J, with 19 bases between. CDR1 and CDR2 from the germline V gene are SNHLY and FYNNEI. The length of the CDR3 is 14 residues. CDR3 amino acids: CASRNQGPSREQYF. For the CDR3, the DNA is TGTGCCAGCAGAAACCAGGGCCCTTCCCGTGAGCAGTACTTC. Supplemented by reference TRBV2 and TRBJ2-7, the full variable domain reads EPEVTQTPSHQVTQMGQEVILRCVPISNHLYFYWYRQILGQKVEFLVSFYNNEISEKSEIFDDQFSVERPDGSNFTLKIRSTKLEDSAMYFCASRNQGPSREQYFGPGTRLTVT.

This clone was observed at least ten times. This chain uses TRBV29-1 with TRBJ1-1; 8 nucleotides match TRBD1. V dropped 5 bases and J dropped 0; count of bases not matched to a gene: 2. This CDR3 contains 13 residues. Per germline, CDR1 SQVTM and CDR2 ANQGSEA. The CDR3 loop is CSVQGALNTEAFF. The CDR3 nucleotides are TGCAGCGTTCAGGGGGCCCTGAACACTGAAGCTTTCTTT.

The chain combines TRBV5-1 with TRBJ1-2; weak D call: TRBD1 (5 bases). V was trimmed by 6 bases and J by 7 bases, leaving 19 bases between them. Per germline, CDR1 SGHRS and CDR2 YFSETQ. The CDR3 consists of 14 residues. This CDR3 reads CASKKEGSFGGYTF. CDR3 DNA: TGCGCCAGCAAGAAGGAGGGGAGCTTTGGTGGCTACACCTTC.

This clone was recorded a few times. The gene calls are TRBV5-1 and TRBJ2-4; TRBD1 agrees at 7 bases. Trimming removed 4 bases from V and 2 bases from J; junction bases left unmatched: 3. This CDR3 is 14 amino acids long. Per germline, CDR1 SGHRS and CDR2 YFSETQ. The CDR3 loop is CASSQGQPKNIQYF. The CDR3 bases are TGCGCCAGCAGCCAGGGACAGCCCAAAAACATTCAGTACTTC.

The chain couples TRBV4-3 to TRBJ1-5, with 9 bases aligning to TRBD1. V lost 4 bases, J lost 7 bases, and 5 bases stayed unmatched. The CDR3 is 14 amino acids. Germline CDR1 is LGHNA and CDR2 is YSLEER. The CDR3 loop reads CASSPGQGSQPQHF. The CDR3 DNA follows: TGCGCCAGCAGCCCGGGACAGGGTAGCCAGCCCCAGCATTTT.

Only a few counts were recorded for this clone. This chain connects TRBV5-1 to TRBJ2-3, with 11 bases identical to TRBD2. This CDR3 spans 17 amino acids. J was trimmed by 2 bases and V by 5 bases; bases with no gene match: 10. Germline V lookup: CDR1 SGHRS, CDR2 YFSETQ. CDR3 coding DNA: TGCGCCAGCAGACCCAGGGGTAGCGGGGGGGCCACAGATACGCAGTATTTT. Amino acids: CASRPRGSGGATDTQYF.

This clone was counted between two and nine times. This chain uses TRBV6-5 with TRBJ1-1; tentative D call: TRBD1 (5 bases). V was cut by 5 bases and J by 5 bases, with 9 bases left in between. CDR1 and CDR2 from the germline V gene are MNHEY and SVGAGI. The length of the CDR3 is 12 residues. CDR3 DNA sequence: TGTGCCAGCAGTACCAGGGTTACTGAAGCTTTCTTT. This codes for CASSTRVTEAFF.

J is TRBJ2-7 and V is TRBV6-1; tentatively, D is TRBD1 (6 bases). V was shortened by 10 bases and J by 1 base, with 14 bases between the two germline ends. The CDR3 length is 13 residues. Germline CDR1 reads MNHNS; CDR2 reads SASEGT. The CDR3 DNA is TGTGCCACACTTTCACAGGGATCCTACGAGCAGTACTTC. It specifies CATLSQGSYEQYF.

This chain joins TRBV11-3 and TRBJ1-1, with 10 nucleotides matching TRBD1. CDR3 length: 13 amino acids. Germline-derived CDR1 and CDR2 are SGHNT and YENEEA. V shed 3 bases, J shed 7 bases, and the junction held 2 bases outside the gene matches. CDR3 sequence (DNA): TGTGCCAGCAGCTTCGGACAGGGGGGTGAAGCTTTCTTT. Translation: CASSFGQGGEAFF.

The V gene is TRBV5-1, the J gene TRBJ2-6; 7 nucleotides align to TRBD1. The CDR3 has 19 amino acids. CDR1 and CDR2 (germline): SGHRS, YFSETQ. V was clipped by 4 bases and J by 3 bases; unmatched bases: 16. The CDR3 sequence is CASSPSTGIVLGGANVLTF. The CDR3 DNA reads as TGCGCCAGCAGCCCTTCGACAGGGATAGTCCTCGGTGGGGCCAACGTCCTGACTTTC.

V is TRBV6-1 and J is TRBJ1-2; D remains unclear. The CDR3 extends over 13 amino acids. CDR1 MNHNS and CDR2 SASEGT come from the germline V gene. V shed 7 bases and J shed 5 bases, with 14 bases lying between them. DNA for the CDR3: TGTGCCAGCAAGCTCGGGGTTGCGTATGGCTACACCTTC. It specifies CASKLGVAYGYTF.